The 9 T cell receptor beta chains presented below share a single source sample, sequenced in a study of cytomegalovirus exposure and HLA in healthy donors. The primer mix had 60 Vbeta and 13 Jbeta primers. This table comes from immunoSEQ multiplex PCR, and its TCRdb copy is limited to in-frame clones, with some not included. Of 180,000 or so clones listed, around 80% are singletons. The sample comprised PBMCs. The receptor set was obtained from a woman aged 55-69 years in good health and CMV-seropositive.

This clone has more than one count but fewer than ten. J is TRBJ2-1 and V is TRBV9; TRBD2 agrees at 9 bases. CDR3 size: 17 residues. Germline CDR1 is SGDLS and CDR2 is YYNGEE. With 1 base clipped from V and 4 bases from J, the junction kept 9 bases outside the gene matches. The CDR3 reads CASSVSAGGFLYNEQFF. CDR3 in DNA: TGTGCCAGCAGCGTATCAGCGGGGGGTTTCCTGTACAATGAGCAGTTCTTC.

On this clone: The same CDR3 is also encoded by other DNA sequences in this sample. The genes are TRBV6-1 and TRBJ1-6; D uncertain. Germline assignment: CDR1 MNHNS and CDR2 SASEGT. This CDR3 region has 15 residues. With 0 bases removed from V and 6 bases from J, the gap between germline ends came to 9 bases. The CDR3 DNA follows: TGTGCCAGCAGTGAAGCGCGACTGGGTAATTCACCCCTCCACTTT. As protein: CASSEARLGNSPLHF.

The V gene is TRBV27, the J gene TRBJ2-1; D is perhaps TRBD2 (5 bases). The V end was cut by 2 bases, the J end by 14 bases, with 10 bases between. The CDR3 loop spans 11 amino acids. The germline V gene encodes CDR1 MNHEY and CDR2 SMNVEV (reference sequence). The DNA for the CDR3 is TGTGCCAGCAGTTTAGGTTCCGGGGAGTTCTTC. As protein: CASSLGSGEFF.

Only a few counts were recorded for this clone. The J gene is TRBJ1-5, the V gene TRBV18, with unresolved D. The CDR3 is made up of 15 amino acids. The ends were cut back, 2 bases at V and 7 bases at J, with 15 bases in the middle. Germline V gene data show CDR1 as KGHSH and CDR2 as LQKENI. The DNA of the CDR3 is TGTGCCAGCTCACCAAGCTCCGCGGCGGGACAGCCCCAGCATTTT. Protein product: CASSPSSAAGQPQHF.

Only one count was recorded for this clone. The chain carries TRBV7-8 and TRBJ2-1, with D possibly matching TRBD1 (5 bases). Trimming pared 8 bases from V and 3 bases from J, leaving 17 bases between. Germline CDR1 reads SGHVS; CDR2 reads FQNEAQ. The CDR3 has 15 amino acids. CDR3 region: CASLGVFQHYNEQFF. The CDR3 DNA sequence: TGTGCCAGCTTAGGGGTTTTTCAGCACTACAATGAGCAGTTCTTC. The full variable domain, in which reference TRBV7-8 and TRBJ2-1 provide the parts outside the CDR3, is GAGVSQSPRYKVAKRGQDVALRCDPISGHVSLFWYQQALGQGPEFLTYFQNEAQLDKSGLPSDRFFAERPEGSVSTLKIQRTQQEDSAVYLCASLGVFQHYNEQFFGPGTRLTVL.

The V and J genes are TRBV7-2 and TRBJ2-7; tentative D call: TRBD1 (5 bases). The V and J ends lost 3 bases and 7 bases respectively, with 13 bases between them. Germline V gives CDR1 SGHTA, CDR2 FQGNSA. The CDR3 runs to 13 residues. The CDR3: CASSLSRVGEQYF. CDR3 nucleotides: TGTGCCAGCAGCTTGTCCAGGGTCGGAGAGCAGTACTTC.

V is TRBV5-5 and J is TRBJ1-6; D unclear. Germline values: CDR1 SGHKS, CDR2 YYEKEE (reference sequence). This CDR3 contains 15 residues. V lost 0 bases, J lost 0 bases, and 4 bases lay in between. Here the CDR3 reads CASSLAGSYNSPLHF. CDR3 bases: TGTGCCAGCAGCTTGGCCGGCTCCTATAATTCACCCCTCCACTTT.

This clone was seen only once. The V and J genes are TRBV13 and TRBJ1-2; D unclear. V gave up 2 bases and J gave up 3 bases, with 19 bases separating them. The CDR3 contains 17 residues. CDR1 PRHDT and CDR2 FYEKMQ come from the germline V gene (reference sequence). CDR3 loop: CASSLTTPLGYDYGYTF. The CDR3 bases are TGTGCCAGCAGCTTAACCACCCCCCTGGGCTACGACTATGGCTACACCTTC.

This chain links TRBV7-2 with TRBJ2-7, with 7 nucleotides matching TRBD2. V gave up 2 bases and J gave up 5 bases; unmatched junction bases: 6. CDR1 and CDR2 (germline): SGHTA, FQGNSA. CDR3 length: 14 amino acids. CDR3 residues: CASSLFRGENEQYF. The CDR3 DNA reads TGTGCCAGCAGCTTATTCCGGGGGGAGAACGAGCAGTACTTC.